This T cell receptor (beta chain) was sequenced in a study of OX40 agonist ivuxolimab in advanced cancers. About this clone itself: No antigen is known for it.

General observations from the study: Low normalized T-cell clonal expansion was additionally recorded for some nonresponders.

Some clones are missing from TCRdb's copy, which holds only in-frame ones; the method was immunoSEQ multiplex PCR. The sample consists of more than 65,000 clones, about 86% of them appearing once. There are 13 residues in the CDR3. V was pared by 0 bases and J by 8 bases, with 10 bases between. Germline V lookup: CDR1 MNHEY, CDR2 SVGAGI. This chain connects TRBV6-5 to TRBJ1-2; D call uncertain. The sequences come from CD4+ or CD8+ T cells sorted from blood, collected in a trial of the OX40 agonist ivuxolimab. The receptor's source is an adult with an advanced solid tumor such as melanoma, head and neck, liver or kidney cancer. In DNA, the CDR3 is TGTGCCAGCAGTTACTCGACGGGAAGAGGCTACACCTTC. Translation: CASSYSTGRGYTF.